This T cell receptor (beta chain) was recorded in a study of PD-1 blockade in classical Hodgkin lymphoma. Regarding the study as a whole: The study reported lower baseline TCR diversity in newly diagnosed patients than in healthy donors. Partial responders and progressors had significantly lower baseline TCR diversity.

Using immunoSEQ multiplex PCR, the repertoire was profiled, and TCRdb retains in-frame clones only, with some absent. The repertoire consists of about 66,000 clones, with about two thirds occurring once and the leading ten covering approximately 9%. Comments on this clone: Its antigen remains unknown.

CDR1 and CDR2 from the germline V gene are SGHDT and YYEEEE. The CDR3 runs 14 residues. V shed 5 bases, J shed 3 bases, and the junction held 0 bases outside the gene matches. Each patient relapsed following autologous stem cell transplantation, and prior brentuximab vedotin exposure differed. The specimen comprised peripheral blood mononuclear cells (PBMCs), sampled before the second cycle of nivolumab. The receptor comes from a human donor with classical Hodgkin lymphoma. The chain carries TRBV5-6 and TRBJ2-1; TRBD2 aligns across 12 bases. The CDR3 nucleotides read TGTGCCAGCAGGGGACTAGCGGGCTACAATGAGCAGTTCTTC. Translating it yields CASRGLAGYNEQFF.